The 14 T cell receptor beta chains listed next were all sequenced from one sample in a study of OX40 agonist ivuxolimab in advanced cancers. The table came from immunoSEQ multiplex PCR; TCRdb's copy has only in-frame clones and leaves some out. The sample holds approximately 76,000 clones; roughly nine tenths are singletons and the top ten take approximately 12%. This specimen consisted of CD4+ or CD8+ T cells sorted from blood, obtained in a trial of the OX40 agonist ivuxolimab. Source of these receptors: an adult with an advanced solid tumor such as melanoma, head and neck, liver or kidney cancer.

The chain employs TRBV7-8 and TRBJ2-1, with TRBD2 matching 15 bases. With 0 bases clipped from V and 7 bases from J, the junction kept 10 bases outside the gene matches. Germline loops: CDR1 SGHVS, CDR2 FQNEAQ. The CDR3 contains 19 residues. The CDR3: CASSLASGLAGGRGNEQFF. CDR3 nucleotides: TGTGCCAGCAGCTTAGCTTCTGGACTAGCGGGAGGGCGAGGGAATGAGCAGTTCTTC.

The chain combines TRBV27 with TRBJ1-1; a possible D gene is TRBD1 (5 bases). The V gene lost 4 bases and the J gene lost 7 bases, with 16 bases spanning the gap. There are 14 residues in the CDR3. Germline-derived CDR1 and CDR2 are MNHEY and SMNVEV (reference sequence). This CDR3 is CASSSSDSGNEAFF. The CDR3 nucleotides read TGTGCCAGCAGTTCGAGCGACAGTGGGAATGAAGCTTTCTTT.

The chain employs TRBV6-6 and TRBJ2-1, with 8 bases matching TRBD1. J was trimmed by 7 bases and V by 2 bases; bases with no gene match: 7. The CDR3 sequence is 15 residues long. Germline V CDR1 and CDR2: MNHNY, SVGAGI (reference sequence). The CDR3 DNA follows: TGTGCCAGCAGTTACCCAGGACAGGGTATGAATGAGCAGTTCTTC. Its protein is CASSYPGQGMNEQFF.

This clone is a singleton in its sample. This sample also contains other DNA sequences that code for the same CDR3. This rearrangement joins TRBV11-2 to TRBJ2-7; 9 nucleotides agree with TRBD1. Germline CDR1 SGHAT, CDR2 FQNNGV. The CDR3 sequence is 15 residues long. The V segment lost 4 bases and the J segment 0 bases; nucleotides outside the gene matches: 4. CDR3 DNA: TGTGCCAGCAGCTCCGGACAGGGGAGCTCCTACGAGCAGTACTTC. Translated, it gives CASSSGQGSSYEQYF.

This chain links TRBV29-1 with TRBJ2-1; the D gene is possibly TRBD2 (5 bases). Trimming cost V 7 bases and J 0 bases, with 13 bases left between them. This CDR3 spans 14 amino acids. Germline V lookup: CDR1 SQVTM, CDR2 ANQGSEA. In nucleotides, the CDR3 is TGCAGCGGTTTCGGGGTATCCTCCTACAATGAGCAGTTCTTC. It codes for CSGFGVSSYNEQFF.

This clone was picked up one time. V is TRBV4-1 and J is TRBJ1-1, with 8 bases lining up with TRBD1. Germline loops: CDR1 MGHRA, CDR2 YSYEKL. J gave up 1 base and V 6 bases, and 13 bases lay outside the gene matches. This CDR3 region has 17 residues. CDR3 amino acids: CASRPGAGGFSNTEAFF. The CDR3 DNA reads TGCGCCAGCAGACCCGGGGCAGGGGGCTTTTCGAACACTGAAGCTTTCTTT.

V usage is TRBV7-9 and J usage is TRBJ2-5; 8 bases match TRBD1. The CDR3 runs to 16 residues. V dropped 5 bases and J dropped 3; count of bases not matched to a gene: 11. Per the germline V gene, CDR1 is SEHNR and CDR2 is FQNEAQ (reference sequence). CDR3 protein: CASSGTIDRGEETQYF. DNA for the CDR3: TGTGCCAGCAGCGGGACAATCGACAGGGGAGAAGAGACCCAGTACTTC.

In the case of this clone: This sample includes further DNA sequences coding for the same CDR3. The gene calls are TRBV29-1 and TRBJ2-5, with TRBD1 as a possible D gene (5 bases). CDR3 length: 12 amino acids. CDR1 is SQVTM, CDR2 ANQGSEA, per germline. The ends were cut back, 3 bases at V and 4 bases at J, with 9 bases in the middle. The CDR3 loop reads CSVEGQGETQYF. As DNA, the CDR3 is TGCAGCGTTGAGGGGCAGGGAGAGACCCAGTACTTC.

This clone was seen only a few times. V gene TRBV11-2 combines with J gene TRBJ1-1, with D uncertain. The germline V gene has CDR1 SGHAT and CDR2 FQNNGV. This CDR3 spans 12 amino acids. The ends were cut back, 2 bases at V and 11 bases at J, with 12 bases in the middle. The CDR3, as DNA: TGTGCCAGCAGCTTACAGGCGACCCGCGCTTTCTTT. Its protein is CASSLQATRAFF. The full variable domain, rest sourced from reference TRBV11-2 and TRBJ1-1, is EAGVAQSPRYKIIEKRQSVAFWCNPISGHATLYWYQQILGQGPKLLIQFQNNGVVDDSQLPKDRFSAERLKGVDSTLKIQPAKLEDSAVYLCASSLQATRAFFGQGTRLTVV.

The CDR3 is CASSVGVEGAQFF. CDR3 in DNA: TGTGCCAGCAGCGTAGGGGTGGAAGGGGCGCAGTTCTTC. The chain has TRBV9 and TRBJ2-1; possibly TRBD1 for D (5 bases). V was trimmed by 0 bases and J by 12 bases, leaving 13 bases between them. Looked up from germline, CDR1 is SGDLS and CDR2 is YYNGEE. This CDR3 has 13 amino acids.

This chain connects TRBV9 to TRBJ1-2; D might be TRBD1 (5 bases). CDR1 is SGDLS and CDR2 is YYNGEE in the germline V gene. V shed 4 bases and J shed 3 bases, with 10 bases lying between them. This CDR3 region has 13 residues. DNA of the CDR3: TGTGCCAGCAGCCCGACAGCTTACTATGGCTACACCTTC. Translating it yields CASSPTAYYGYTF.

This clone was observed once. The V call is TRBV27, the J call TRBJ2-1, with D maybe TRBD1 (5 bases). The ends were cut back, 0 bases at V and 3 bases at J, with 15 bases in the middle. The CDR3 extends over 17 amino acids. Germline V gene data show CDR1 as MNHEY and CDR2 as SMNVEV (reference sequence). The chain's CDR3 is CASSLSARQQFYNEQFF. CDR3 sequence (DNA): TGTGCCAGCAGTTTATCGGCCAGACAGCAGTTCTACAATGAGCAGTTCTTC.

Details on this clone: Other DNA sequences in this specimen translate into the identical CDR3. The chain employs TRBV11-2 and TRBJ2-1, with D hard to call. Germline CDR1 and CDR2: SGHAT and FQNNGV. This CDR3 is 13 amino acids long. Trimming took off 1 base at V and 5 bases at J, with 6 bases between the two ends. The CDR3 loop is CASSLGGDNEQFF. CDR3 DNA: TGTGCCAGCAGCTTAGGTGGCGACAATGAGCAGTTCTTC.

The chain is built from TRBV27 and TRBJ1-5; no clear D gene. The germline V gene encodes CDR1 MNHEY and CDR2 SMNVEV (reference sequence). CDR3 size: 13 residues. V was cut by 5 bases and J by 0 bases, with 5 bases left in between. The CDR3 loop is CASSPHSNQPQHF. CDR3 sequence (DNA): TGTGCCAGCAGTCCCCATAGCAATCAGCCCCAGCATTTT.